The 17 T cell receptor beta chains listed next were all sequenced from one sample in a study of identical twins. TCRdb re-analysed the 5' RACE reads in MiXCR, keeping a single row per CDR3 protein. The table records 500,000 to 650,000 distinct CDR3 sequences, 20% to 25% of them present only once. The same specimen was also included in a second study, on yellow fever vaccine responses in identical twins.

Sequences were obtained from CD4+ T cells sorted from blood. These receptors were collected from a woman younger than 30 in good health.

The DNA for the CDR3 is TGTGCCAGCAGTGAGAGTAGCGGGGGCCTACCCTACAATGAGCAGTTCTTC. Its translation: CASSESSGGLPYNEQFF. V gene TRBV6-1 combines with J gene TRBJ2-1; 9 bases align to TRBD2. This CDR3 spans 17 amino acids. J was trimmed by 2 bases and V by 3 bases; bases with no gene match: 8. Germline V gene lookup returns CDR1 MNHNS and CDR2 SASEGT.

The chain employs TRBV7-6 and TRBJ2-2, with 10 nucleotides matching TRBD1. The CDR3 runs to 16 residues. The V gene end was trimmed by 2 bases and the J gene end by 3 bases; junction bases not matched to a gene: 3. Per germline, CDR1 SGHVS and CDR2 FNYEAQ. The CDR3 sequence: CASSLMGTGDTGELFF. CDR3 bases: TGTGCCAGCAGCTTAATGGGGACAGGGGACACCGGGGAGCTGTTTTTT.

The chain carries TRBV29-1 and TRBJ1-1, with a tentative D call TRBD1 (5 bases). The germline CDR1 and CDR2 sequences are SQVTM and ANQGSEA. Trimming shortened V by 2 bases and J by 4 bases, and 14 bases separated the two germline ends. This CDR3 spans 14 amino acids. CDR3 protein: CSVEWGDPSTEAFF. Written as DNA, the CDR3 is TGCAGCGTTGAATGGGGGGACCCTAGCACTGAAGCTTTCTTT.

CDR3 sequence (DNA): TGTGCCATCAGTGAGTCGTTACAGTCCTACGAGCAGTACTTC. Translated: CAISESLQSYEQYF. The rearrangement joins TRBV10-3 to TRBJ2-7, with unresolved D. CDR1 ENHRY and CDR2 SYGVKD come from the germline V gene. The CDR3 has 14 residues. The germline V and J ends were trimmed by 0 bases and 1 base, with 7 bases remaining between them.

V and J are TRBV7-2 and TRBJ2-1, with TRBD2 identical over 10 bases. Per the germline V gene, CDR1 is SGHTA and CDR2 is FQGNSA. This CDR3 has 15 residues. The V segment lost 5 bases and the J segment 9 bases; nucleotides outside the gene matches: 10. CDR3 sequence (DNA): TGTGCCAGCAGCCGGACTAGCGGCTCCCCGACTGAGCAGTTCTTC. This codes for CASSRTSGSPTEQFF.

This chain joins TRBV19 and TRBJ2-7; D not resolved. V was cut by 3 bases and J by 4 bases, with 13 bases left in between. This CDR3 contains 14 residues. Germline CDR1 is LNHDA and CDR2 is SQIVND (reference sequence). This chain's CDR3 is CASSMSYEMYEQYF. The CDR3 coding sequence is TGTGCCAGTAGTATGAGTTACGAGATGTACGAGCAGTACTTC.

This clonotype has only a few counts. CDR3 DNA sequence: TGCAGCTCCTCGTCTCCTTCGGGTTCCAATGAGCAGTTCTTC. Protein: CSSSSPSGSNEQFF. This chain connects TRBV20-1 to TRBJ2-1; D not resolved. This CDR3 region has 14 residues. Germline V gene lookup returns CDR1 DFQATT and CDR2 SNEGSKA (reference sequence).

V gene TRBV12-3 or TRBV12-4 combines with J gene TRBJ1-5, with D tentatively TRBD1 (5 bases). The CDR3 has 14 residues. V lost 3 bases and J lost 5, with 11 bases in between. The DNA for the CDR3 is TGTGCCAGCAGTTTTGAGTGGGGCCATCAGCCCCAGCATTTT. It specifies CASSFEWGHQPQHF.

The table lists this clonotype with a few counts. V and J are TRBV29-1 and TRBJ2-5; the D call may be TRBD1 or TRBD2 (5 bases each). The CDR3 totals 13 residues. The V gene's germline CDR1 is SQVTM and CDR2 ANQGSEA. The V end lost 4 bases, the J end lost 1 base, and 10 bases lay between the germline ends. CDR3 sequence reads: CSVVGVGQETQYF. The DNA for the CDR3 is TGCAGCGTTGTGGGGGTAGGCCAAGAGACCCAGTACTTC. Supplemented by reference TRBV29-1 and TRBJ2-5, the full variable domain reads SAVISQKPSRDICQRGTSLTIQCQVDSQVTMMFWYRQQPGQSLTLIATANQGSEATYESGFVIDKFPISRPNLTFSTLTVSNMSPEDSSIYLCSVVGVGQETQYFGPGTRLLVL.

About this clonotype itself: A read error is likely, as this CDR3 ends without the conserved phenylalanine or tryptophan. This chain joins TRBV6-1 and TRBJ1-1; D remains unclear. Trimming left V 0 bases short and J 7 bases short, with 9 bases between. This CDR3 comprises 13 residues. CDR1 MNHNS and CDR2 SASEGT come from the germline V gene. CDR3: CASSEAQYREAFY. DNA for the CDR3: TGTGCCAGCAGTGAAGCCCAGTATCGTGAAGCTTTCTAT.

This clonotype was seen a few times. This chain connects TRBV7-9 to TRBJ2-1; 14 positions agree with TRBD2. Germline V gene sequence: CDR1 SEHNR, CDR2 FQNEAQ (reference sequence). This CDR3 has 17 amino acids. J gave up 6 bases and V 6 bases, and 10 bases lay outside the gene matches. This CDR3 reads CASRPGLAGAGSNEQFF. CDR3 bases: TGTGCCAGCAGACCGGGACTAGCGGGAGCCGGCTCCAATGAGCAGTTCTTC.

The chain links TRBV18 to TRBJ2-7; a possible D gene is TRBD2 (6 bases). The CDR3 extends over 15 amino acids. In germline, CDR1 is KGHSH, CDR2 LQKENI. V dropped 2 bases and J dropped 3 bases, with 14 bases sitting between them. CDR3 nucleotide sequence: TGTGCCAGCTCACCAGGGTGGGGGGAGAACTACGAGCAGTACGTC. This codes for CASSPGWGENYEQYV.

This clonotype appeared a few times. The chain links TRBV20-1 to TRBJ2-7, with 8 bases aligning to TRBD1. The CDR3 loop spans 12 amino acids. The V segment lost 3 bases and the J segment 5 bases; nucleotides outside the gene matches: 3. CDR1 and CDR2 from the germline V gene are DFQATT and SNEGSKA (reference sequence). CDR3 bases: TGCAGTGCTAGTAGGGGACAGGACGAGCAGTACTTC. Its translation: CSASRGQDEQYF.

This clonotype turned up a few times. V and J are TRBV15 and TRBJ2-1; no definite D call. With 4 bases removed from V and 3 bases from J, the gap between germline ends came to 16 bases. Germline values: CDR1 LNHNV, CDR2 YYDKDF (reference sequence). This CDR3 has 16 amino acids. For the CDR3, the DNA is TGTGCCACCAGCAACCTGTTGGGAACGCTCTACAATGAGCAGTTCTTC. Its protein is CATSNLLGTLYNEQFF.

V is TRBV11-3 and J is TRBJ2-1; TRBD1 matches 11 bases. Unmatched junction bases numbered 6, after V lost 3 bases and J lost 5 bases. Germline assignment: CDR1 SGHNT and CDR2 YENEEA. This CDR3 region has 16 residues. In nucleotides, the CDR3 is TGTGCCAGCAGCTTCAGACGGGACAGGGGGGACAATGAGCAGTTCTTC. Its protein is CASSFRRDRGDNEQFF.

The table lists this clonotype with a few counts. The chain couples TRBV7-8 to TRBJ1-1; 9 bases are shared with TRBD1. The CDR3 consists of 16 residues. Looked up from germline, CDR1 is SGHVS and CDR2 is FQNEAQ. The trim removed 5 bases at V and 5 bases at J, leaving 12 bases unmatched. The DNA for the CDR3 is TGTGCCAGCAGCACCCTTAACCCCGGGACAGGGACTGAAGCTTTCTTT. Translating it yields CASSTLNPGTGTEAFF.

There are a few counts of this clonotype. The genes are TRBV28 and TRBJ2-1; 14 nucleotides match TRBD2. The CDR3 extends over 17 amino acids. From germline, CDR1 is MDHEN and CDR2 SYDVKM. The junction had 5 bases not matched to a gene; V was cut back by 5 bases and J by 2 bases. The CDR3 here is CASSPRTSGRPYNEQFF. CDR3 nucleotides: TGTGCCAGCAGTCCCCGGACTAGCGGGAGGCCCTACAATGAGCAGTTCTTC.